Sequencing of this TCR beta chain was carried out in a study of multiple sclerosis patients with progressive multifocal leukoencephalopathy. Study-level results: Most PML patients had lower entropy, suggesting less diverse TRB repertoires. The findings' link to JC virus versus immunocompromise remained uncertain.

Sample time point: time of PML onset. After roughly 15 to 56 months on natalizumab, the natalizumab-treated patients developed PML. T3 refers to blood collected at the onset of PML. Germline V lookup: CDR1 WNHNN, CDR2 SYGVQD (reference sequence). The germline V and J ends were trimmed by 9 bases and 5 bases, with 10 bases remaining between them. This CDR3 is built from 11 residues. Details on this clone: Its antigen is still unknown.

Some clones are missing from TCRdb's copy, which holds only in-frame ones; the method was immunoSEQ multiplex PCR. The sample includes roughly 32,000 clones, about 87% of them seen just once. The starting material was PBMCs, obtained from a patient treated with natalizumab. The chain is built from TRBV10-1 and TRBJ2-5, with unresolved D. The receptor was isolated from a woman aged 40 to 50 with progressive multifocal leukoencephalopathy. The CDR3 DNA follows: TGCGCCAGGGGCTTATACGAGACCCAGTACTTC. This encodes CARGLYETQYF.